The 13 T cell receptor beta chains below all came from one sample that was sequenced in a study of blood T cell repertoires in COVID-19. Assay used: immunoSEQ multiplex PCR; TCRdb lists only in-frame clones, some missing. The sample lists under 200,000 clones, about 86% occurring once. The sequenced sample consisted of peripheral blood. The receptor set was obtained from a man in his 70s with active or convalescent COVID-19.

V gene TRBV2 combines with J gene TRBJ2-7; 9 bases match TRBD1. Unmatched junction bases numbered 10, after V lost 8 bases and J lost 2 bases. CDR1 is SNHLY, CDR2 FYNNEI, per germline. This CDR3 comprises 15 residues. CDR3 bases: TGTGCCAGCTTTTCCCCGGGACAGGGCACCTACGAGCAGTACTTC. The encoded protein is CASFSPGQGTYEQYF.

In DNA, the CDR3 is TGTGCCAGCAGCGTAACAGCCTACTATGGCTACACCTTC. This encodes CASSVTAYYGYTF. This sequence joins TRBV9 and TRBJ1-2; D gene ambiguous. Looked up from germline, CDR1 is SGDLS and CDR2 is YYNGEE. V was shortened by 1 base and J by 3 bases, with 7 bases between the two germline ends. The CDR3 has 13 residues. Using reference TRBV9 and TRBJ1-2 for the parts outside the CDR3, the full variable domain is DSGVTQTPKHLITATGQRVTLRCSPRSGDLSVYWYQQSLDQGLQFLIQYYNGEERAKGNILERFSAQQFPDLHSELNLSSLELGDSALYFCASSVTAYYGYTFGSGTRLTVV.

The chain recombines TRBV7-3 with TRBJ1-4, with 9 bases aligning to TRBD1. This CDR3 has 15 residues. J was trimmed by 7 bases and V by 5 bases; bases with no gene match: 8. The germline gives CDR1 SGHTA, CDR2 FQGTGA. CDR3 coding DNA: TGTGCCAGCAGCCCCACAGGGGGCTACGGTGAAAAACTGTTTTTT. Translation gives CASSPTGGYGEKLFF.

The chain couples TRBV7-8 to TRBJ1-2; tentative D call: TRBD1 (6 bases). CDR1 and CDR2 from the germline V gene are SGHVS and FQNEAQ. CDR3 size: 15 residues. The germline V and J ends were trimmed by 5 bases and 7 bases, with 20 bases remaining between them. The CDR3 nucleotides are TGTGCCAGCAGCCGCCAGGTCGGGGGGGCCGGTGGCTACACCTTC. Translation: CASSRQVGGAGGYTF.

This clone was seen once. V usage is TRBV9 and J usage is TRBJ2-2, with D maybe TRBD2 (5 bases). V dropped 4 bases and J dropped 5 bases, with 15 bases sitting between them. CDR3 length: 15 residues. Germline CDR1 reads SGDLS; CDR2 reads YYNGEE. This CDR3 reads CASSLGVPGTGELFF. DNA of the CDR3: TGTGCCAGCAGCTTAGGAGTCCCGGGGACCGGGGAGCTGTTTTTT.

The chain has TRBV7-3 and TRBJ1-1; 8 bases fit TRBD1. V lost 5 bases and J lost 0; bases outside the gene matches: 5. CDR3 size: 15 residues. CDR1 and CDR2 from the germline V gene are SGHTA and FQGTGA. The CDR3 loop reads CASSPQGQVNTEAFF. In nucleotides, the CDR3 is TGTGCCAGCAGCCCACAGGGACAGGTGAACACTGAAGCTTTCTTT.

The rearrangement uses TRBV28 and TRBJ1-2, with D perhaps matching TRBD1 (6 bases). V shed 1 base and J shed 6 bases, with 9 bases lying between them. This CDR3 has 13 residues. Germline values: CDR1 MDHEN, CDR2 SYDVKM. CDR3 DNA sequence: TGTGCCAGCAGTTTATTTGCAGGGGATGGCTACACCTTC. Amino acids: CASSLFAGDGYTF.

In DNA form, the CDR3 reads TGTGCCAGCAGCCACTGGACAGGGAAGGTCTACGAGCAGTACTTC. Translated, it gives CASSHWTGKVYEQYF. V usage is TRBV3-1 (or the pseudogene TRBV3-2) and J usage is TRBJ2-7; TRBD1 aligns across 8 bases. CDR1 is LGHDT, CDR2 YNNKEL, per germline (reference sequence). This CDR3 comprises 15 residues. V shed 3 bases, J shed 3 bases, and the junction held 7 bases outside the gene matches.

The CDR3 protein is CASSRRDGSSGNTIYF. CDR3 DNA sequence: TGTGCCAGCAGCCGCCGGGACGGGAGCTCTGGAAACACCATATATTTT. The chain couples TRBV28 to TRBJ1-3, with a tentative D call TRBD1 (5 bases). V was trimmed by 6 bases and J by 0 bases, leaving 15 bases between them. The germline V gene has CDR1 MDHEN and CDR2 SYDVKM. The CDR3 totals 16 residues.

This rearrangement joins TRBV27 to TRBJ2-7, with 11 bases identical to TRBD2. This CDR3 contains 15 residues. J gave up 3 bases and V 5 bases, and 6 bases lay outside the gene matches. Germline V gene sequence: CDR1 MNHEY, CDR2 SMNVEV (reference sequence). This chain's CDR3 is CASSPLTSGNYEQYF. The DNA for the CDR3 is TGTGCCAGCAGTCCGTTGACTAGCGGGAACTACGAGCAGTACTTC.

J is TRBJ2-7 and V is TRBV27, with TRBD1 matching 9 bases. Germline V lookup: CDR1 MNHEY, CDR2 SMNVEV (reference sequence). The CDR3 contains 13 residues. V was clipped by 4 bases and J by 6 bases; unmatched bases: 4. Here the CDR3 DNA reads TGTGCCAGCAGTTACAGGGGGCGCGGCGAGCAGTACTTC. As protein: CASSYRGRGEQYF.

The rearrangement links TRBV6-5 to TRBJ1-2; 7 bases are shared with TRBD1. This CDR3 has 14 amino acids. With 10 bases clipped from V and 2 bases from J, the junction kept 10 bases outside the gene matches. Germline V CDR1 and CDR2: MNHEY, SVGAGI. The CDR3 spells CATDWDSYNYGYTF. The CDR3 DNA follows: TGTGCCACCGACTGGGACAGCTACAACTATGGCTACACCTTC.

The chain uses TRBV7-2 and TRBJ2-3; D possibly corresponds to TRBD2 (6 bases). This CDR3 region has 14 residues. The V end lost 5 bases, the J end lost 8 bases, and 17 bases lay between the germline ends. The germline V gene encodes CDR1 SGHTA and CDR2 FQGNSA. For the CDR3, the DNA is TGTGCCAGCAGCCCGGAGGGCGTATTAGGTACGCAGTATTTT. Amino acids: CASSPEGVLGTQYF.